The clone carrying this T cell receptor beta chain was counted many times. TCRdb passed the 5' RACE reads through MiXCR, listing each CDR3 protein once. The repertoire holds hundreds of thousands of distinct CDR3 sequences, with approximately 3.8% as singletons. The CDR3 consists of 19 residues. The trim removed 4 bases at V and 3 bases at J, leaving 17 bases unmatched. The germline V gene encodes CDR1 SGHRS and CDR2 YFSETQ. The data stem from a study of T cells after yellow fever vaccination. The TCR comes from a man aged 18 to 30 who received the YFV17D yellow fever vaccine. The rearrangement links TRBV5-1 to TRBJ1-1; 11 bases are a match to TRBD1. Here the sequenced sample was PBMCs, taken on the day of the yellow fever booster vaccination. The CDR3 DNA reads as TGCGCCAGCAGCACGGGGGGCCCCGGGACAGGGGGTTTTGACACTGAAGCTTTCTTT. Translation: CASSTGGPGTGGFDTEAFF.